The clone carrying this TCR beta chain was counted at least ten times. The data derive from a study of CD8+CD57+ T cells in acquired aplastic anemia. Profiling of TCR beta VDJ combinations and CDR3 sequences used genomic DNA as template. TCRdb reprocessed the reads with MiXCR, giving one entry per CDR3 protein. The sample lists approximately 200,000 distinct CDR3 sequences; roughly 53% were seen once. CD8+CD57+ cell expansion, shown by flow cytometry, had occurred in the patients selected for sequencing. After removal of 2 bases from V and 2 bases from J, the junction contained 7 bases not matched to a gene. The CDR3 totals 16 residues. Germline V gene sequence: CDR1 SGHRS, CDR2 YFSETQ.

Material: sorted CD4+, CD8+, or CD8+CD57+ T cells (not recorded which) from PBMCs. The clonotype originates from a human donor with aplastic anemia. This chain links TRBV5-1 with TRBJ2-3; 8 nucleotides match TRBD1. The CDR3, as DNA: TGCGCCAGCAGCTTCGACGGACAGGGTGTCACAGATACGCAGTATTTT. This sequence encodes CASSFDGQGVTDTQYF.